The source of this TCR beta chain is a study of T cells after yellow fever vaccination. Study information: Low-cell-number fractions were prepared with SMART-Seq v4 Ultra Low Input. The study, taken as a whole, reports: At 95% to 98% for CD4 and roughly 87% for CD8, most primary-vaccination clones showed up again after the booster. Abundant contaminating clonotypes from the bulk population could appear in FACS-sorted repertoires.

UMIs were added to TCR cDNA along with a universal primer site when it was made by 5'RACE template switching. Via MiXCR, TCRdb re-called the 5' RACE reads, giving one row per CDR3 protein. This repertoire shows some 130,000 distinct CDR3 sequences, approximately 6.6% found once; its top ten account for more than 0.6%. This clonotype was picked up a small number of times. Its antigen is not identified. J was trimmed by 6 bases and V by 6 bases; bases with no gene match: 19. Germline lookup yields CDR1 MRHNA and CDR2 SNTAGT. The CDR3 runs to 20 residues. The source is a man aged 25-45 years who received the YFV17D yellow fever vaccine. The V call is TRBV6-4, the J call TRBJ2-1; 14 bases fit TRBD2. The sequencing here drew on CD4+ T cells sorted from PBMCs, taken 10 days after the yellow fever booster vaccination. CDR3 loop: CASRGRPAGLAGEFSNEQFF. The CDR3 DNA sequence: TGTGCCAGCAGGGGCCGACCTGCGGGACTAGCGGGAGAATTTTCCAATGAGCAGTTCTTC.